These 19 T cell receptor beta chains were all obtained from the same sample, sequenced in a study of cytomegalovirus exposure and HLA in healthy donors (dated by TCRdb to the late 2010s). Library preparation was by the immunoSEQ multiplex PCR assay. Imported from immuneACCESS, the table was reduced by TCRdb to in-frame sequences with V and J called. These copies leave out some clones; in studies compared against another copy, an unresolved V gene accounts for under half, and the cause of the remainder is not known. The sample data list about 74,000 clones, and roughly 94% of these were observed just once. The top ten hold roughly 1.5% of the sample. The sample comprised PBMCs. The receptors shown here come from a man aged 18-30 years in good health and CMV-seropositive.

This chain links TRBV19 with TRBJ2-2, with a possible D match to TRBD2 (6 bases). Trimming took off 6 bases at V and 4 bases at J, with 15 bases between the two ends. The V gene's germline CDR1 is LNHDA and CDR2 SQIVND (reference sequence). This CDR3 is 15 amino acids long. CDR3 in DNA: TGTGCCAGTAGGTCAGGAGGGCCGGTCACCGGGGAGCTGTTTTTT. Protein: CASRSGGPVTGELFF.

The rearrangement joins TRBV28 to TRBJ2-1; no reliable D call. The CDR3 is 11 amino acids. Deletions cut 4 bases from V and 8 bases from J, with 6 bases between. Germline V CDR1 and CDR2: MDHEN, SYDVKM. The CDR3, as DNA: TGTGCCAGCAGTTCCACGGATGAGCAGTTCTTC. Encoded protein: CASSSTDEQFF.

This chain connects TRBV27 to TRBJ2-6; D uncertain. Germline CDR1 and CDR2: MNHEY and SMNVEV (reference sequence). The CDR3 is 16 residues long. Trimming removed 6 bases at V and 1 base at J, with 13 bases between. Here the CDR3 reads CASRPHRVSGANVLTF. In nucleotides, the CDR3 is TGTGCCAGCAGGCCACACCGGGTTTCTGGGGCCAACGTCCTGACTTTC.

This chain connects TRBV9 to TRBJ2-5; 10 bases line up with TRBD1. This CDR3 spans 17 amino acids. Germline loops: CDR1 SGDLS, CDR2 YYNGEE. V lost 4 bases and J lost 2; bases outside the gene matches: 11. The CDR3 loop is CASSPGQGGLRQETQYF. In nucleotides, the CDR3 is TGTGCCAGCAGCCCCGGACAGGGGGGACTTAGACAAGAGACCCAGTACTTC.

This chain connects TRBV7-8 to TRBJ2-5; TRBD1 agrees at 7 bases. V lost 2 bases and J lost 2; bases outside the gene matches: 17. This CDR3 has 19 amino acids. Looked up from germline, CDR1 is SGHVS and CDR2 is FQNEAQ. The CDR3 region has the DNA TGTGCCAGCAGCTTATACCCAACCCGTCGGGACAGAAGGCAAGAGACCCAGTACTTC. It is translated as CASSLYPTRRDRRQETQYF.

On this clone itself: A much larger clonotype is one base distant, so this may be a read error. The rearrangement uses TRBV6-1 and TRBJ1-5, with D perhaps matching TRBD1 (6 bases). The CDR3 runs 13 residues. In germline, CDR1 is MNHNS, CDR2 SASEGT. Trimming stripped 5 bases from V and 3 bases from J, with 8 bases between. The CDR3 nucleotides read TGTGCCAGCAGTACAGGGATCAATCAGCCCCAGCATTTT. The encoded protein is CASSTGINQPQHF.

Only one count was recorded for this clone. This chain connects TRBV6-1 to TRBJ2-1, with D possibly matching TRBD2 (5 bases). The V gene lost 8 bases and the J gene lost 4 bases, with 12 bases spanning the gap. Looked up from germline, CDR1 is MNHNS and CDR2 is SASEGT. The CDR3 extends over 13 amino acids. The CDR3 loop is CASYGVEYNEQFF. CDR3 DNA sequence: TGTGCCAGCTACGGGGTGGAGTACAATGAGCAGTTCTTC.

The rearrangement uses TRBV9 and TRBJ1-4, with 8 positions matching TRBD1. The CDR3 contains 14 residues. J gave up 3 bases and V 4 bases, and 2 bases lay outside the gene matches. Germline V gene lookup returns CDR1 SGDLS and CDR2 YYNGEE. The CDR3 coding sequence is TGTGCCAGCAGCCAGGGGGCGTCTAATGAAAAACTGTTTTTT. Translated, it gives CASSQGASNEKLFF.

CDR3 nucleotide sequence: TGTGCCAGCAGGGTAGGACAGGGGATCCGAGGCGAGCAGTACTTC. The encoded protein is CASRVGQGIRGEQYF. This chain joins TRBV27 and TRBJ2-7, with 9 bases that match TRBD1. Germline V gene sequence: CDR1 MNHEY, CDR2 SMNVEV (reference sequence). J gave up 6 bases and V 6 bases, and 12 bases lay outside the gene matches. This CDR3 is 15 amino acids long.

V is TRBV14 and J is TRBJ2-7; TRBD1 agrees at 10 bases. The CDR3 is 13 residues long. V trimming: 6 bases; J trimming: 4 bases; junction bases outside the gene matches: 3. In germline, CDR1 is SGHDN, CDR2 FVKESK. DNA for the CDR3: TGTGCCAGCAGGGGGACAGGGGAATACGAGCAGTACTTC. Its protein product is CASRGTGEYEQYF.

This chain joins TRBV28 and TRBJ1-4; 7 nucleotides agree with TRBD1. The junction had 7 bases not matched to a gene; V was cut back by 6 bases and J by 6 bases. Looked up from germline, CDR1 is MDHEN and CDR2 is SYDVKM. The CDR3 extends over 14 amino acids. The CDR3 region has the DNA TGTGCCAGCAGAACGACCGGGACAGATGAAAAACTGTTTTTT. Translated, it gives CASRTTGTDEKLFF.

This rearrangement joins TRBV2 to TRBJ2-5; D gene ambiguous. The V and J ends lost 4 bases and 0 bases respectively, with 6 bases between them. The CDR3 covers 13 residues. CDR1 and CDR2 from the germline V gene are SNHLY and FYNNEI. The CDR3 DNA follows: TGTGCCAGCAGTGGTAACTACCAAGAGACCCAGTACTTC. Encoded protein: CASSGNYQETQYF.

The V call is TRBV28, the J call TRBJ2-7, with TRBD1 identical over 9 bases. This CDR3 is 14 amino acids long. The V and J ends lost 7 bases and 5 bases, in that order; junction bases with no gene match: 9. The V gene's germline CDR1 is MDHEN and CDR2 SYDVKM. CDR3 protein: CASISGQGRDEQYF. CDR3 DNA sequence: TGTGCCAGCATTTCGGGACAGGGTCGGGACGAGCAGTACTTC.

The chain employs TRBV28 and TRBJ2-7; D possibly corresponds to TRBD1 (5 bases). The CDR3 spans 15 residues. Germline V CDR1 and CDR2: MDHEN, SYDVKM. Between the trimmed V and J ends, which lost 6 bases and 0 bases, there was a span of 15 bases. CDR3 loop: CASSPRAPTSYEQYF. CDR3 nucleotide sequence: TGTGCCAGCAGCCCCAGGGCCCCCACCTCCTACGAGCAGTACTTC.

The chain uses TRBV30 and TRBJ1-2; 10 bases are shared with TRBD1. This CDR3 has 12 amino acids. The germline gives CDR1 GTSNPN, CDR2 SVGIG (reference sequence). J lost 8 bases, V lost 8 bases, and 8 bases had no gene match. The CDR3 DNA sequence: TGTGCCAGCGCCGGGACAGGGGCCGGCTACACCTTC. Its protein is CASAGTGAGYTF. Based on the CDR3 plus reference TRBV30 and TRBJ1-2, the full variable domain is SQTIHQWPATLVQPVGSPLSLECTVEGTSNPNLYWYRQAAGRGLQLLFYSVGIGQISSEVPQNLSASRPQDRQFILSSKKLLLSDSGFYLCASAGTGAGYTFGSGTRLTVV.

This chain connects TRBV5-6 to TRBJ2-3, with 9 bases that match TRBD1. V lost 4 bases to trimming and J lost 3 bases; unmatched junction nucleotides: 9. The CDR3 contains 16 residues. The germline CDR1 and CDR2 sequences are SGHDT and YYEEEE. This CDR3 is CASSPTSGTGTDTQYF. The CDR3 coding sequence is TGTGCCAGCAGCCCCACCTCCGGGACAGGGACAGATACGCAGTATTTT.

This sequence joins TRBV29-1 and TRBJ2-7, with 8 bases identical to TRBD2. The junction had 5 bases not matched to a gene; V was cut back by 4 bases and J by 6 bases. Per the germline V gene, CDR1 is SQVTM and CDR2 is ANQGSEA. The CDR3 totals 12 residues. Here the CDR3 reads CSVVGSGVEQYF. CDR3 DNA: TGCAGCGTTGTAGGTAGCGGGGTCGAGCAGTACTTC.

This chain uses TRBV5-1 with TRBJ2-5, with a possible D match to TRBD2 (6 bases). Germline-derived CDR1 and CDR2 are SGHRS and YFSETQ. The CDR3 runs 15 residues. Trimming removed 0 bases at V and 1 base at J, with 10 bases between. The CDR3: CASSLEGLPQETQYF. The CDR3 coding sequence is TGCGCCAGCAGCTTGGAGGGACTCCCCCAAGAGACCCAGTACTTC.

This chain uses TRBV19 with TRBJ2-5; 8 bases fit TRBD2. Germline CDR1 LNHDA, CDR2 SQIVND (reference sequence). V shed 5 bases, J shed 4 bases, and the junction held 12 bases outside the gene matches. This CDR3 has 16 residues. CDR3 protein: CASSFFSGVLGETQYF. In nucleotides, the CDR3 is TGTGCCAGTAGTTTCTTTAGCGGGGTGTTGGGAGAGACCCAGTACTTC.